The 24 T cell receptor beta chains presented below share a single source sample, sequenced in a study of resident and recirculating memory T cells in vitiligo (dated by TCRdb to the late 2010s). Libraries came from the immunoSEQ multiplex PCR assay. Drawn from immuneACCESS, this table holds only the in-frame rearrangements with V and J called that TCRdb kept. Clones are partly lost; checked studies trace under half to an unresolved V gene and leave the rest unexplained. This sample gives 39,000 or so clones in total; around 90% of them show up just once. The ten largest clones add up to more than 3.5% of the sample. Sequenced material: blood. The origin of the receptors is a male donor with vitiligo.

This chain joins TRBV30 and TRBJ1-3; no clear D gene. Germline loops: CDR1 GTSNPN, CDR2 SVGIG (reference sequence). The V end was cut by 1 base, the J end by 8 bases, with 12 bases between. The CDR3 spans 13 residues. CDR3: CAWSGRVGDTIYF. CDR3 nucleotide sequence: TGTGCCTGGAGTGGCCGGGTGGGAGACACCATATATTTT. Full variable domain (rest looked up from reference TRBV30 and TRBJ1-3): SQTIHQWPATLVQPVGSPLSLECTVEGTSNPNLYWYRQAAGRGLQLLFYSVGIGQISSEVPQNLSASRPQDRQFILSSKKLLLSDSGFYLCAWSGRVGDTIYFGEGSWLTVV.

This chain links TRBV9 with TRBJ1-5; D not certain. Trimming stripped 0 bases from V and 3 bases from J, with 22 bases between. There are 19 residues in the CDR3. CDR1 and CDR2 from the germline V gene are SGDLS and YYNGEE. The CDR3 here is CASSVVRACSQFFNQPQHF. In nucleotides, the CDR3 is TGTGCCAGCAGCGTAGTCCGCGCGTGCTCACAGTTCTTCAATCAGCCCCAGCATTTT. Together with reference TRBV9 and TRBJ1-5, the CDR3 gives the full variable domain: DSGVTQTPKHLITATGQRVTLRCSPRSGDLSVYWYQQSLDQGLQFLIQYYNGEERAKGNILERFSAQQFPDLHSELNLSSLELGDSALYFCASSVVRACSQFFNQPQHFGDGTRLSIL.

Comment on this clone: One junction end does not reproduce the germline sequence, and a read error may be involved. This sample also contains other DNA sequences that code for the same CDR3. The rearrangement links TRBV7-6 to TRBJ2-5, with D possibly being TRBD2 (7 bases). CDR1 SGHVS and CDR2 FNYEAQ come from the germline V gene. The CDR3 runs 14 residues. DNA for the CDR3: TGTGCCAGCAGTTTAGGGGGGGGCCAAGAGACCCAGTACTTC. It yields the protein CASSLGGGQETQYF.

The J gene is TRBJ2-1, the V gene TRBV7-3; 9 nucleotides match TRBD1. V shed 1 base and J 9 bases; nucleotides not matched to a gene: 1. Germline-derived CDR1 and CDR2 are SGHTA and FQGTGA. The CDR3 is made up of 13 amino acids. CDR3 sequence: CASSLRQGGEQFF. The CDR3, as DNA: TGTGCCAGCAGCTTAAGACAGGGGGGTGAGCAGTTCTTC.

The table lists this clone with a count of one. The chain combines TRBV2 with TRBJ2-7; D not certain. V was shortened by 9 bases and J by 3 bases, with 9 bases between the two germline ends. The germline V gene has CDR1 SNHLY and CDR2 FYNNEI. The CDR3 covers 11 residues. CDR3 DNA: TGTGCCAGTCGAACCTACTACGAGCAGTACTTC. Protein product: CASRTYYEQYF.

This sequence joins TRBV10-1 and TRBJ2-4, with 7 bases identical to TRBD1. The junction had 3 bases not matched to a gene; V was cut back by 9 bases and J by 4 bases. CDR3 size: 12 residues. The germline gives CDR1 WNHNN, CDR2 SYGVQD (reference sequence). The chain's CDR3 is CASRGRKNIQYF. As DNA, the CDR3 is TGCGCCAGTAGGGGGCGTAAAAACATTCAGTACTTC.

This clone was seen just once. The CDR3 DNA sequence: TGTGCCAGCAGCTTATACTCCGGGGGATTTGTTCGAGAAGCTTTCTTT. Encoded protein: CASSLYSGGFVREAFF. The chain employs TRBV7-9 and TRBJ1-1, with TRBD1 as a possible D gene (5 bases). Germline CDR1 SEHNR, CDR2 FQNEAQ (reference sequence). With 2 bases removed from V and 8 bases from J, the gap between germline ends came to 21 bases. This CDR3 spans 16 amino acids.

V is TRBV10-3 and J is TRBJ2-5; TRBD2 matches 11 bases. The CDR3 consists of 18 residues. J gave up 1 base and V 0 bases, and 7 bases lay outside the gene matches. Germline V lookup: CDR1 ENHRY, CDR2 SYGVKD. The CDR3 DNA is TGTGCCATCAGTGAGTCGGGTCCTAGCGGGGGGATCCAAGAGACCCAGTACTTC. This codes for CAISESGPSGGIQETQYF.

CDR3 loop: CASSELGARAGELFF. The CDR3 region has the DNA TGTGCCAGCAGTGAATTGGGAGCCCGAGCCGGGGAGCTGTTTTTT. The chain links TRBV25-1 to TRBJ2-2; D perhaps matches TRBD2 (5 bases). CDR1 is MGHDK, CDR2 SYGVNS, per germline. The V and J ends lost 1 base and 6 bases respectively, with 12 bases between them. The CDR3 extends over 15 amino acids.

This chain connects TRBV7-8 to TRBJ1-1, with 9 bases that match TRBD1. This CDR3 spans 16 amino acids. V lost 6 bases, J lost 4 bases, and 12 bases stayed unmatched. The germline CDR1 and CDR2 sequences are SGHVS and FQNEAQ. The CDR3 loop is CASRRTGTGIFTEAFF. CDR3 coding DNA: TGTGCCAGCAGACGAACCGGGACAGGGATTTTCACTGAAGCTTTCTTT.

The rearrangement links TRBV19 to TRBJ2-6; no reliable D call. V was cut by 6 bases and J by 4 bases, with 7 bases left in between. The germline gives CDR1 LNHDA, CDR2 SQIVND (reference sequence). The CDR3 totals 13 residues. The CDR3 region has the DNA TGTGCCAGTAGGAGTTCCGGGGCCAACGTCCTGACTTTC. Protein: CASRSSGANVLTF.

CDR3 sequence reads: CASSLRFRGYGYTF. CDR3 DNA sequence: TGTGCCAGCAGCTTAAGGTTTCGAGGCTATGGCTACACCTTC. J is TRBJ1-2 and V is TRBV7-2; D is unresolved. The ends were cut back, 2 bases at V and 4 bases at J, with 11 bases in the middle. In germline, CDR1 is SGHTA, CDR2 FQGNSA. The CDR3 totals 14 residues.

The gene calls are TRBV19 and TRBJ1-6; D is possibly TRBD1 (6 bases). The V gene lost 5 bases and the J gene lost 9 bases, with 14 bases spanning the gap. CDR1 is LNHDA, CDR2 SQIVND, per germline (reference sequence). The CDR3 has 14 residues. This CDR3 is CASSGSGGTSPLHF. The DNA of the CDR3 is TGTGCCAGTAGTGGGTCGGGGGGCACTTCACCCCTCCACTTT.

Written as DNA, the CDR3 is TGTGCCAGCAGGGGCCCCTCAGATACGCAGTATTTT. Translated, it gives CASRGPSDTQYF. V is TRBV6-5 and J is TRBJ2-3; no reliable D call. The CDR3 has 12 amino acids. Germline V CDR1 and CDR2: MNHEY, SVGAGI. V was shortened by 6 bases and J by 4 bases, with 8 bases between the two germline ends.

The chain combines TRBV19 with TRBJ2-3; D may be TRBD2 (5 bases). Per germline, CDR1 LNHDA and CDR2 SQIVND (reference sequence). CDR3 size: 12 residues. Deletions cut 6 bases from V and 2 bases from J, with 6 bases between. The CDR3 DNA reads TGTGCCAGTAGCGGGAACACAGATACGCAGTATTTT. Amino acid sequence: CASSGNTDTQYF.

The rearrangement uses TRBV9 and TRBJ2-1, with 12 nucleotides matching TRBD2. Per germline, CDR1 SGDLS and CDR2 YYNGEE. CDR3 length: 14 amino acids. J gave up 9 bases and V 3 bases, and 4 bases lay outside the gene matches. This chain's CDR3 is CASSATSGGVEQFF. For the CDR3, the DNA is TGTGCCAGCAGCGCGACTAGCGGGGGCGTTGAGCAGTTCTTC.

This clone was observed a single time. This chain links TRBV7-2 with TRBJ2-5, with D perhaps matching TRBD2 (5 bases). In germline, CDR1 is SGHTA, CDR2 FQGNSA. V was trimmed by 6 bases and J by 2 bases, leaving 16 bases between them. The CDR3 spans 15 residues. CDR3 in DNA: TGTGCCAGCAGATTCACCAGAACGGGACAAGAGACCCAGTACTTC. It encodes CASRFTRTGQETQYF.

This sequence joins TRBV7-2 and TRBJ2-7, with no clear D. This CDR3 has 13 residues. V dropped 1 base and J dropped 6 bases, with 10 bases sitting between them. Germline V lookup: CDR1 SGHTA, CDR2 FQGNSA. The CDR3 DNA sequence: TGTGCCAGCAGCTTAGAGGCAGAGGTCGAGCAGTACTTC. It specifies CASSLEAEVEQYF. The full variable domain, with the rest looked up from reference TRBV7-2 and TRBJ2-7, is GAGVSQSPSNKVTEKGKDVELRCDPISGHTALYWYRQSLGQGLEFLIYFQGNSAPDKSGLPSDRFSAERTGGSVSTLTIQRTQQEDSAVYLCASSLEAEVEQYFGPGTRLTVT.

This CDR3 reads CASSEADRSWGEQYF. Here the CDR3 DNA reads TGTGCCAGCAGTGAAGCAGACAGGAGTTGGGGCGAGCAGTACTTC. This chain uses TRBV2 with TRBJ2-7; the D gene is possibly TRBD1 (6 bases). This CDR3 contains 15 residues. Trimming removed 0 bases at V and 6 bases at J, with 15 bases between. Germline CDR1 reads SNHLY; CDR2 reads FYNNEI. The whole variable domain, filled in from reference TRBV2 and TRBJ2-7, reads EPEVTQTPSHQVTQMGQEVILRCVPISNHLYFYWYRQILGQKVEFLVSFYNNEISEKSEIFDDQFSVERPDGSNFTLKIRSTKLEDSAMYFCASSEADRSWGEQYFGPGTRLTVT.

The rearrangement joins TRBV2 to TRBJ1-1; 8 nucleotides agree with TRBD1. V was clipped by 6 bases and J by 1 base; unmatched bases: 10. The CDR3 covers 16 residues. CDR1 is SNHLY and CDR2 is FYNNEI in the germline V gene. The CDR3 sequence: CASSRTGRPSNTEAFF. Here the CDR3 DNA reads TGTGCCAGCAGCAGGACAGGGCGACCCTCGAACACTGAAGCTTTCTTT.

J is TRBJ1-1 and V is TRBV5-8, with D perhaps matching TRBD1 (5 bases). In germline, CDR1 is SGHTS, CDR2 YDEGEE. The CDR3 totals 15 residues. V gave up 0 bases and J gave up 1 base, with 10 bases separating them. CDR3 protein: CASSLGTRPNTEAFF. The CDR3 DNA reads as TGTGCCAGCAGCTTGGGGACAAGACCGAACACTGAAGCTTTCTTT.

J is TRBJ2-5 and V is TRBV6-6; D perhaps matches TRBD2 (6 bases). The ends were cut back, 6 bases at V and 7 bases at J, with 21 bases in the middle. Germline V gene data show CDR1 as MNHNY and CDR2 as SVGAGI (reference sequence). The CDR3 sequence is 15 residues long. In DNA, the CDR3 is TGTGCCAGCAGCCCTCGGGCCAAATGGAGGGGGACCCAGTACTTC. It translates to CASSPRAKWRGTQYF.

V is TRBV30 and J is TRBJ1-2, with 9 bases fitting TRBD1. The CDR3 extends over 13 amino acids. Germline V gene lookup returns CDR1 GTSNPN and CDR2 SVGIG (reference sequence). V was pared by 0 bases and J by 8 bases, with 4 bases of the junction left unmatched. CDR3 residues: CAWSVQGAHGYTF. CDR3 sequence (DNA): TGTGCCTGGAGTGTACAGGGGGCGCACGGCTACACCTTC. The variable domain in full, with the rest retrieved from reference TRBV30 and TRBJ1-2, is SQTIHQWPATLVQPVGSPLSLECTVEGTSNPNLYWYRQAAGRGLQLLFYSVGIGQISSEVPQNLSASRPQDRQFILSSKKLLLSDSGFYLCAWSVQGAHGYTFGSGTRLTVV.

The table lists this clone with a few counts. The chain joins TRBV5-1 to TRBJ2-7, with a weak D call TRBD1 (6 bases). Germline V lookup: CDR1 SGHRS, CDR2 YFSETQ. The CDR3 spans 14 residues. Trimming removed 4 bases at V and 1 base at J, with 12 bases between. The CDR3 is CASSRFTGSYEQYF. The CDR3 nucleotides read TGCGCCAGCAGCCGCTTTACAGGGTCCTACGAGCAGTACTTC.